This T cell receptor beta chain was observed in a study of cytomegalovirus exposure and HLA in healthy donors. General observations from the study: In vitro, a few CMV-associated chains proved specific for CMV antigens.

This clone showed up just once. As yet, its antigen is unknown. The CDR3 length is 14 residues. Losses at the gene ends were 6 bases for V and 1 base for J; bases not matched to a gene: 5. CDR1 is MNHEY, CDR2 SVGAGI, per germline. TCRdb's copy holds only in-frame clones and misses some; the assay was immunoSEQ multiplex PCR. The sample gives over 120,000 clones, 75% to 90% of which show up once; approximately 9.2% is in the top ten. Sequencing was performed on PBMCs. This chain uses TRBV6-5 with TRBJ2-7, with 8 positions matching TRBD1. The receptor was derived from a woman under 30 in good health and CMV-seropositive. The DNA for the CDR3 is TGTGCCAGCAGGTGGACAGGGTCATCCTACGAGCAGTACTTC. Amino acid sequence: CASRWTGSSYEQYF.